This T cell receptor beta chain was observed in a study of T-cell reconstitution after alpha-beta-depleted transplantation in children. This clonotype occurred a few times. Unique molecular identifiers were incorporated during preparation of the TCRbeta library. From the PCR reads, TCRdb called clonotypes with MiXCR, one entry per CDR3 protein. The table includes about 1,000,000 distinct CDR3 sequences, under 30% detected once. The V and J ends lost 0 bases and 1 base respectively, with 10 bases between them. The germline gives CDR1 SGHKS, CDR2 YYEKEE (reference sequence). This CDR3 region has 16 residues.

This receptor was identified in a boy in the first two years of life who had a stem cell transplant for SCID, so the T cells may come from the graft donor. V is TRBV5-5 and J is TRBJ2-2; D unclear. Here the sequenced sample was PBMCs, mostly from graft donor cells, taken 360 days after TCRalphabeta/CD19-depleted stem cell transplant. For the CDR3, the DNA is TGTGCCAGCAGCTTGGGTTCAACACTGAACACCGGGGAGCTGTTTTTT. Protein product: CASSLGSTLNTGELFF.